This T cell receptor (beta chain) was profiled in a study of blood T cell repertoires in COVID-19. The wider study: The samples span acute and convalescent COVID-19 from the United States, Italy and Spain. Sources were T cells, B-cell-depleted T cells, or PBMCs; the material itself was cDNA or gDNA.

Authors' analysis steps: It was from reference gene primer amplification that nucleated cell counts were estimated. The method was immunoSEQ multiplex PCR; TCRdb's version includes in-frame clones alone and lacks a portion of them. D and trimming were read from the DNA, whereas the V and J calls and clone size are those reported in that table. The repertoire consists of about 150,000 clones, with approximately 85% occurring once and the leading ten covering less than 10%. This CDR3 has 17 amino acids. The V and J ends lost 1 base and 8 bases, in that order; junction bases with no gene match: 17. The V gene's germline CDR1 is SGHRS and CDR2 YFSETQ. While infection was still active, Seattle patients were enrolled and then followed longitudinally.

The material sequenced was peripheral blood. The chain links TRBV5-1 to TRBJ1-2; 7 bases are a match to TRBD1. The receptor comes from a woman in her sixties or seventies with COVID-19, enrolled during active disease. The chain's CDR3 is CASSLNTGAGYLTGYTF. The DNA of the CDR3 is TGCGCCAGCAGCTTGAATACAGGGGCAGGGTACCTCACGGGCTACACCTTC.